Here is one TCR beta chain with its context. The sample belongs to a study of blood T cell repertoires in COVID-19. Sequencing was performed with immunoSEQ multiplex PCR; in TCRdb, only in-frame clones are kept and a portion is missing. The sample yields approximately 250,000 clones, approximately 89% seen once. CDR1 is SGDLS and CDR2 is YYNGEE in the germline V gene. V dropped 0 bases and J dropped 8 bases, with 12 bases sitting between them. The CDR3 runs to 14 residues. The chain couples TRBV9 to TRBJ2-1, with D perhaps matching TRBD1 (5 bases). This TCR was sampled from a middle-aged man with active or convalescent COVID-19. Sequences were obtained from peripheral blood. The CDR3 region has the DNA TGTGCCAGCAGCGTAGGAGACAGCCCCTATGAGCAGTTCTTC. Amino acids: CASSVGDSPYEQFF.